This entry lists 11 T cell receptor beta chains sequenced from one sample in a study of beta chain features in type 1 diabetes. What was sequenced were expressed TCRB transcripts, since all of the isolated RNA had been reverse transcribed. Method: immunoSEQ multiplex PCR; TCRdb's copy keeps in-frame clones and lacks some. The data contain under 450,000 clones, around 13% of them singletons. The source material was naive CD4+ T cells from blood. Receptors were obtained from a man aged 25-45 years in good health.

The chain recombines TRBV18 with TRBJ1-5, with 8 bases matching TRBD1. Unmatched junction bases numbered 6, after V lost 3 bases and J lost 2 bases. The CDR3 sequence is 16 residues long. Germline CDR1 and CDR2: KGHSH and LQKENI. The CDR3 DNA sequence: TGTGCCAGCTCACCTTGGGGACAGGTTGGCAATCAGCCCCAGCATTTT. It translates to CASSPWGQVGNQPQHF.

J is TRBJ2-1 and V is TRBV27; TRBD2 matches at 9 bases. V trimming: 6 bases; J trimming: 0 bases; junction bases outside the gene matches: 18. Per germline, CDR1 MNHEY and CDR2 SMNVEV (reference sequence). This CDR3 contains 20 residues. The CDR3 here is CASRLLVGTSRTASYNEQFF. The CDR3 region has the DNA TGTGCCAGCAGACTTCTGGTGGGGACTAGCCGCACAGCCTCCTACAATGAGCAGTTCTTC.

This clone was counted only a few times. The chain joins TRBV29-1 to TRBJ2-5; the match to TRBD2 covers 12 bases. Germline lookup yields CDR1 SQVTM and CDR2 ANQGSEA. V lost 5 bases and J lost 5; bases outside the gene matches: 12. The CDR3 sequence is 16 residues long. The CDR3 sequence: CSVLRLAGVVGETQYF. Here the CDR3 DNA reads TGCAGCGTTCTCCGACTAGCGGGAGTGGTTGGGGAGACCCAGTACTTC.

The chain combines TRBV2 with TRBJ2-5; 9 positions match TRBD1. The V gene's germline CDR1 is SNHLY and CDR2 FYNNEI. CDR3 length: 14 residues. J gave up 5 bases and V 6 bases, and 7 bases lay outside the gene matches. The CDR3 nucleotides read TGTGCCAGCAGCGAATACAGGGGGCGGGAGACCCAGTACTTC. Amino acids: CASSEYRGRETQYF.

This clone was observed many times. The CDR3 protein is CASSLGLGANVLTF. For the CDR3, the DNA is TGTGCCAGCAGCCTAGGGTTGGGGGCCAACGTCCTGACTTTC. The rearrangement joins TRBV4-2 to TRBJ2-6; D uncertain. Trimming pared 4 bases from V and 4 bases from J, leaving 8 bases between. Germline V gives CDR1 LGHNA, CDR2 YNFKEQ. CDR3 length: 14 amino acids.

This rearrangement joins TRBV11-3 to TRBJ2-4, with D unresolved. CDR3 size: 17 residues. With 1 base removed from V and 0 bases from J, the gap between germline ends came to 13 bases. CDR1 is SGHNT and CDR2 is YENEEA in the germline V gene. CDR3 region: CASSLVGRPLAKNIQYF. DNA for the CDR3: TGTGCCAGCAGCTTAGTAGGCAGGCCCTTAGCCAAAAACATTCAGTACTTC.

This clone was counted only a few times. J is TRBJ2-6 and V is TRBV28; D unresolved. This CDR3 is 15 amino acids long. V was pared by 3 bases and J by 1 base, with 7 bases between. The V gene's germline CDR1 is MDHEN and CDR2 SYDVKM. CDR3 DNA sequence: TGTGCCAGCAGTTTTTCCCTTTCTGGGGCCAACGTCCTGACTTTC. This sequence encodes CASSFSLSGANVLTF.

There are a few counts of this clone. J is TRBJ2-7 and V is TRBV6-5; 8 positions match TRBD1. The CDR3 loop spans 14 amino acids. J gave up 2 bases and V 6 bases, and 6 bases lay outside the gene matches. In germline, CDR1 is MNHEY, CDR2 SVGAGI. DNA for the CDR3: TGTGCCAGCAGATACGACAGGGGAACCTACGAGCAGTACGTC. Protein sequence: CASRYDRGTYEQYV.

The V gene is TRBV4-3, the J gene TRBJ2-1; 7 positions agree with TRBD2. CDR3 length: 16 residues. Unmatched junction bases numbered 14, after V lost 4 bases and J lost 8 bases. CDR1 LGHNA and CDR2 YSLEER come from the germline V gene. The CDR3 DNA sequence: TGCGCCAGCAGCCGAGAGGGACTAAGGCCCTCCCATGAGCAGTTCTTC. Residues: CASSREGLRPSHEQFF.

J is TRBJ2-7 and V is TRBV29-1, with D maybe TRBD1 (6 bases). This CDR3 has 11 residues. Germline V CDR1 and CDR2: SQVTM, ANQGSEA. V lost 7 bases and J 4 bases, leaving 11 bases between the germline ends. Here the CDR3 reads CSAGTIYEQYV. The CDR3 coding sequence is TGCAGCGCAGGGACAATTTACGAGCAGTACGTC.

The chain employs TRBV2 and TRBJ2-1; 7 nucleotides agree with TRBD2. The CDR3 has 12 amino acids. Germline V CDR1 and CDR2: SNHLY, FYNNEI. V was pared by 6 bases and J by 8 bases, with 4 bases of the junction left unmatched. CDR3 coding DNA: TGTGCCAGCAGAGGGAGGGCGCATGAGCAGTTCTTC. Translation: CASRGRAHEQFF.